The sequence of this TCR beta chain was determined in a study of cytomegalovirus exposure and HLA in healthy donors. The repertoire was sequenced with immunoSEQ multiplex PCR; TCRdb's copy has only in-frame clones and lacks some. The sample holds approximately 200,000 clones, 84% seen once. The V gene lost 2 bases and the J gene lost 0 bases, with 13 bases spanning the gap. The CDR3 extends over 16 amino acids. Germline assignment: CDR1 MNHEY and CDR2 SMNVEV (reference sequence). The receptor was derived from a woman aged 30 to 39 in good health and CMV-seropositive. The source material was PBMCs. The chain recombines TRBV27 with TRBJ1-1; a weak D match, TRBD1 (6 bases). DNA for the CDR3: TGTGCCAGCAGTTTAAAGTGGACAGCAATGAACACTGAAGCTTTCTTT. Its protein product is CASSLKWTAMNTEAFF.